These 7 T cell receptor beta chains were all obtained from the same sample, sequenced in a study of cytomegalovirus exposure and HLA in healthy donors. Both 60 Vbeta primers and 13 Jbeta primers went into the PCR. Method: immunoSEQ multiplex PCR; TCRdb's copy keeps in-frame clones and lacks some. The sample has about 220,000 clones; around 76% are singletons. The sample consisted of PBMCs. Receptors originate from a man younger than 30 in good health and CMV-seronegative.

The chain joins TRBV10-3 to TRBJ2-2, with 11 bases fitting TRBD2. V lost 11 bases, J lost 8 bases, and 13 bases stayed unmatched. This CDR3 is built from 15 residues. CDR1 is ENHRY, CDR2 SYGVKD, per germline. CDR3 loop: CASHYSGRASGELFF. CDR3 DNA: TGTGCCTCCCACTATAGCGGGAGGGCCTCGGGGGAGCTGTTTTTT.

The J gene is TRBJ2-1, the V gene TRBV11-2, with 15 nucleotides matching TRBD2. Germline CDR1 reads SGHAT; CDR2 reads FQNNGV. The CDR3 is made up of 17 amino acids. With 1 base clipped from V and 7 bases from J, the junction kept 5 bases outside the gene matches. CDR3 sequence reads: CASSLVRTSGRGNEQFF. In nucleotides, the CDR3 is TGTGCCAGCAGCTTAGTAAGGACTAGCGGGAGGGGTAATGAGCAGTTCTTC.

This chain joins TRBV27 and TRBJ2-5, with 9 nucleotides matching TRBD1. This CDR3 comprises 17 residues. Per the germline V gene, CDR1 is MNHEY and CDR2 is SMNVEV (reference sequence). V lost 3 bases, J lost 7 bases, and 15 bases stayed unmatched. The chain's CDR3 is CASSLSIGTGHLATQYF. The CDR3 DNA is TGTGCCAGCAGTTTGTCTATCGGGACAGGGCATTTAGCGACCCAGTACTTC.

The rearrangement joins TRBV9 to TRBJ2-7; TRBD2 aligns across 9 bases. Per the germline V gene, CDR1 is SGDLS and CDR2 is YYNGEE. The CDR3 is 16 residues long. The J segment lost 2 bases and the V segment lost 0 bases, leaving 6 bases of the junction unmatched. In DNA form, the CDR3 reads TGTGCCAGCAGCGTAGAAGGACGGACTAGCGCCTACGAGCAGTACTTC. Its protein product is CASSVEGRTSAYEQYF.

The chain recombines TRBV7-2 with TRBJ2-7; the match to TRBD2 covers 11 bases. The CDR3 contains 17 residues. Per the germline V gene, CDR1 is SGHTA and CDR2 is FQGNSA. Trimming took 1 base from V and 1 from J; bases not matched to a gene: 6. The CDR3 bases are TGTGCCAGCAGCTTAGTTTCGGGGACTAGCGGATCCTACGAGCAGTACTTC. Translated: CASSLVSGTSGSYEQYF.

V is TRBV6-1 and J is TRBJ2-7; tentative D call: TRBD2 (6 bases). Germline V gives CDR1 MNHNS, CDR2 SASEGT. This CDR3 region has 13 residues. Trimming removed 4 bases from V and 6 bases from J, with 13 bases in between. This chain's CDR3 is CASSGRRGLEQYF. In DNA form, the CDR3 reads TGTGCCAGCAGTGGACGACGGGGACTCGAGCAGTACTTC.

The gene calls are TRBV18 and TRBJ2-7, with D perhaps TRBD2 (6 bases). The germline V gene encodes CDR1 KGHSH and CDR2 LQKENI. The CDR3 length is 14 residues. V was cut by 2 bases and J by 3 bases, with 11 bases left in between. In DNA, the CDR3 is TGTGCCAGCTCACCAGGGACTTCTAGCTACGAGCAGTACTTC. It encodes CASSPGTSSYEQYF. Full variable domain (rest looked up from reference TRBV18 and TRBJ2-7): NAGVMQNPRHLVRRRGQEARLRCSPMKGHSHVYWYRQLPEEGLKFMVYLQKENIIDESGMPKERFSAEFPKEGPSILRIQQVVRGDSAAYFCASSPGTSSYEQYFGPGTRLTVT.